The T cell receptor beta chain under discussion was sequenced for a study of blood T cell repertoires in COVID-19. The CDR3 has 15 amino acids. Trimming pared 7 bases from V and 0 bases from J, leaving 16 bases between. The germline V gene encodes CDR1 SGDLS and CDR2 YYNGEE. Participants were aged about 18 to 89 years, lived in around 25 US areas, and enrolled virtually. Only in-frame clones appear in the TCRdb table, and some are missing; sequencing was by immunoSEQ multiplex PCR. The data show 280,000 or so clones, almost 90% seen once. The TCR sequence derives from a woman aged 18-30 years with acute COVID-19. The sequenced sample consisted of PBMCs or T cells enriched from blood (not recorded which). The chain recombines TRBV9 with TRBJ1-1; D ambiguous. The CDR3 sequence: CASGPLGQLNTEAFF. CDR3 DNA sequence: TGTGCCAGCGGGCCTCTTGGGCAGCTGAACACTGAAGCTTTCTTT.